This T cell receptor (beta chain) was recovered during a study of shared clonotypes between healthy human individuals (dated by TCRdb to 2018 to 2020). Context from the whole study: A couple of women and a few men aged 18 to 49 years were included in the cohort. For each donor, three plates each were used for CD4 naive and CD4 memory, two plates were used for CD8 naive, and one plate was used for CD8 memory. To estimate repertoire size and how much clonotype sharing occurs between individuals, the study deeply sequenced the blood TCR repertoires of about 5 healthy adults. To increase sequencing depth and limit assay-specific biases, TCR repertoire library preparation and sequencing were carried out by different laboratories using diverse techniques. Each donor's leukapheresis produced roughly between roughly 0.9 and 8.9 billion PBMCs. The paper as a whole reports these results and caveats: Compared with non-shared clonotypes, clonotypes shared by all four sorted-subset donors had higher generation probabilities. Rarefaction of sorted-subset datasets indicated incomplete sequencing despite the large sequencing depth. Naive subsets generally had larger estimated clonotype richness than memory subsets did. Pairwise subsampling led to the expectation that sequencing depth would affect the degree of clonotype sharing among donors. Only blood was sampled, and tissue TCR repertoires likely differ from those in blood. When a handful of donors were compared, the shared fraction of clonotypes was about 5.4% for naive CD4, approximately 3.5% for naive CD8, roughly 2.5% for memory CD4, and around 0.37% for memory CD8. Because the study included only a small number of donors, the genetic and exposure-history diversity represented was limited.

V is cut back by 2 bases and J by 3 bases, with 11 bases in the junction unmatched. Based on the germline V gene (reference sequence), the CDR1 and CDR2 sequences are MNHEY and SMNVEV. Including cysteine and phenylalanine, the CDR3 has 17 amino acids. The DNA shown is the 51-base CDR3, in frame from base 1. Using the deep immunoSEQ assay, multiplex PCR amplified TCR CDR3 regions from genomic DNA. For each cell subset, the extracted genomic DNA was distributed evenly across all wells of several immunoSEQ 96-well plates, and each plate served as one replicate. Each replicate PCR for sorted subsets received about 210 ng genomic DNA, equal to about 30,000 T cell genomes. Purified libraries were quantified with a Qubit 3.0 fluorometer, sized on a Bioanalyzer 2100, and re-quantified with the KAPA Library Quantification kit. Every immunoSEQ 96-well plate was sequenced on a dedicated single-read 150-cycle Illumina NextSeq 550 flow cell. As for the authors' bioinformatics: The immunoSEQ output contained only junctional sequences without quality scores, so filtering could not match that applied to full-length reads. To assign V/J genes and CDR3, sequences were annotated against IMGT germline references using PyIR, a Python wrapper for IgBLAST v1.9. Reads were filtered out if the reads had weak V/J assignments (E-value above 1e-6), no CDR3, stop codons, out-of-frame junctions, or ambiguous translated residues. V3J clonotypes were defined as sequences sharing an identical inferred V gene, J gene, and CDR3 amino acid sequence. Percentage overlap between repertoires was calculated by dividing the number of shared unique clonotypes by the size of the smaller repertoire. RTK rarefaction, the Chao1 estimator, and Recon v2.1 estimates of unobserved clonotypes were used to assess repertoire richness. For all TCRbeta clonotypes obtained by the gDNA method from a few donors, generation probabilities were computed with OLGA. TCRdb stores this immuneACCESS table with in-frame sequences only. Part of the clones is absent; in the studies checked, under half of the shortfall reflects unresolved V genes, and no reason is known for the rest. V and J calls and clone size follow that table, whereas D and trimming were derived from the DNA. The sample data list millions of clones, and just over 90% of these were observed just once. The ten largest clones add up to around 1.7% of the sample.

With regard to this clone: What antigen it recognizes has not been identified. Base-call qualities are not available, and no considerably larger clone is one nucleotide away.

CD8 naive samples were obtained by positive selection for CCR7 among CD45RO-negative cells, yielding a CD45RA+CCR7+ population from which TemRA cells were excluded. The donors were healthy, HIV-negative adults with no recently reported acute infections or vaccinations. All donors were Caucasian adults living in Nashville, Tennessee, USA. After blood collection by leukapheresis, PBMCs were isolated using Ficoll-Histopaque density gradient centrifugation and then cryopreserved in the vapor phase of liquid nitrogen. Analytical flow cytometry was used to check the purity and quantity of each magnetically sorted T cell population. From each sorted fraction, genomic DNA was isolated and quantified by UV absorbance on a Nanodrop 2000c.

The clonotype comes from a man aged 18 to 35 in good health. Some clones in this sample may be carry-over from other donors' samples. The rearranged chain carries TRBV27 and TRBJ2-7; the junction holds 9 bases that match TRBD1. Sequences were obtained from naive CD8+ T cells from PBMCs. The cell subset or site label of this sample denotes: CD45RA+CCR7+. The bases are TGTGCCAGCAGTTTACTTCCGGGACAGGGTCGGGTCTACGAGCAGTACTTC. Translated, this is CASSLLPGQGRVYEQYF.